What follows is one T cell receptor beta chain and its context. The sample originates from a study of blood T cell repertoires in COVID-19. Study background: COVID-19 samples collected from the United States, Italy and Spain covered acute and convalescent phases.

Looked up from germline, CDR1 is MNHEY and CDR2 is SVGAGI. The V gene lost 6 bases and the J gene lost 6 bases, with 17 bases spanning the gap. The CDR3 runs to 14 residues. Adults between roughly 18 and 90 years of age took part from some 25 US areas. Categorization into cohorts depended on clinical history that participants reported. Libraries were prepared by immunoSEQ multiplex PCR; TCRdb keeps only in-frame clonotypes and omits some of them. Counted here are some 490,000 clones, about 88% occurring once; the ten biggest clones make up 6.5% to 9.5%. The gene calls are TRBV6-5 and TRBJ1-2; maybe TRBD1 (5 bases). This receptor was identified in a woman in her sixties who had recovered from COVID-19. Sequencing was performed on PBMCs or T cells enriched from blood (not recorded which). The DNA for the CDR3 is TGTGCCAGCAGCACTCGGGGGGGTTGGCATGGCTACACCTTC. This gives the protein CASSTRGGWHGYTF.